The entry that follows covers one T cell receptor beta chain sequence. The germline gives CDR1 SGHVS, CDR2 FQNEAQ. This CDR3 has 13 amino acids. V was clipped by 5 bases and J by 1 base, with 6 bases between them. This record comes from a study of blood T cell repertoires in COVID-19. In the study overall: Both acute and convalescent COVID-19 samples were obtained from the United States, Italy and Spain.

Clones were sequenced by immunoSEQ multiplex PCR, and TCRdb holds only the in-frame ones, with some missing. This table has 150,000 to 200,000 clones, about 80% appearing once. The chain has TRBV7-8 and TRBJ2-1; no definite D call. The sample was peripheral blood. This clonotype was obtained from a human donor with acute or convalescent COVID-19. The donor label of this sample is uncertain. CDR3 protein: CASSPVSYNEQFF. The CDR3 nucleotides read TGTGCCAGCAGCCCCGTGTCCTACAATGAGCAGTTCTTC.